The 13 T cell receptor beta chains listed next were all sequenced from one sample in a study of post-analysis software for immune sequencing data. The study, taken as a whole, reports: Controls had lower frequencies than patients of a few TRBV segments, which included TRBV5-6, TRBV5-1 and TRBV20-1.

These receptors' antigens are unknown. Unique molecular identifiers were present in the TCR beta cDNA libraries. In TCRdb, the PCR reads were re-called with MiXCR into one record per CDR3 protein. The repertoire has 700,000 to 800,000 distinct CDR3 sequences, 25% to 30% of them found once; the top ten carry around 0.55%. Material for sequencing was blood. All receptors derive from a girl between 5 and 17 years old with multiple sclerosis.

The chain links TRBV20-1 to TRBJ1-2; 10 bases agree with TRBD1. The trim removed 5 bases at V and 4 bases at J, leaving 10 bases unmatched. This CDR3 is 15 amino acids long. CDR1 and CDR2 from the germline V gene are DFQATT and SNEGSKA (reference sequence). CDR3 sequence (DNA): TGCAGTGCTGGGGGGGACAGGGGAGTTGGCTATGGCTACACCTTC. This codes for CSAGGDRGVGYGYTF.

The chain has TRBV12-3 or TRBV12-4 and TRBJ2-3; 9 positions match TRBD1. V dropped 8 bases and J dropped 6; count of bases not matched to a gene: 9. The CDR3 has 14 residues. The CDR3 bases are TGTGCCAGCGATGGAGAGGGACAGGGCGATACGCAGTATTTT. Translation: CASDGEGQGDTQYF.

The rearrangement uses TRBV7-2 and TRBJ2-1; 7 nucleotides agree with TRBD1. V shed 5 bases, J shed 10 bases, and the junction held 5 bases outside the gene matches. Germline lookup yields CDR1 SGHTA and CDR2 FQGNSA. CDR3 size: 12 residues. The CDR3 coding sequence is TGTGCCAGCAGCCCAGGACAGGCGGAGCAGTTCTTC. As protein: CASSPGQAEQFF.

This clonotype was counted only a few times. This sequence joins TRBV7-2 and TRBJ1-5; D is undetermined. The V gene lost 2 bases and the J gene lost 1 base, with 12 bases spanning the gap. Germline values: CDR1 SGHTA, CDR2 FQGNSA. The CDR3 is made up of 16 amino acids. The CDR3 DNA reads as TGTGCCAGCAGCTTATACCCGGTGGGGAGCAATCAGCCCCAGCATTTT. It encodes CASSLYPVGSNQPQHF.

This clonotype was counted many times. The gene calls are TRBV28 and TRBJ2-1; possible D gene TRBD1, 7 bases. CDR3 length: 15 amino acids. Deletions cut 6 bases from V and 4 bases from J, with 16 bases between. CDR1 and CDR2 (germline): MDHEN, SYDVKM. In DNA, the CDR3 is TGTGCCAGCAGACTAGGGGGCGCGGGGTACAATGAGCAGTTCTTC. Its translation is CASRLGGAGYNEQFF.

The chain carries TRBV28 and TRBJ1-5; TRBD1 might be the D (6 bases). CDR1 and CDR2 from the germline V gene are MDHEN and SYDVKM. Trimming pared 8 bases from V and 7 bases from J, leaving 9 bases between. The CDR3 consists of 11 residues. Written as DNA, the CDR3 is TGTGCCAGCGGGGGGCTCCAGCCCCAGCATTTT. Its protein product is CASGGLQPQHF.

V and J are TRBV2 and TRBJ1-5, with D possibly being TRBD1 (6 bases). The CDR3 length is 14 residues. Germline values: CDR1 SNHLY, CDR2 FYNNEI. V lost 4 bases and J lost 7, with 14 bases in between. The chain's CDR3 is CASSGQGIGQPQHF. The CDR3 region has the DNA TGTGCCAGCAGTGGGCAGGGGATAGGACAGCCCCAGCATTTT.

This clonotype was observed a few times. This chain links TRBV7-2 with TRBJ1-2, with D unresolved. The CDR3 totals 13 residues. Per the germline V gene, CDR1 is SGHTA and CDR2 is FQGNSA. The V end lost 7 bases, the J end lost 10 bases, and 19 bases lay between the germline ends. The CDR3 nucleotides read TGTGCCAGCAAAAACGCAAGGGTAGAGCCCTACACCTTC. Protein product: CASKNARVEPYTF.

This clonotype was counted only a few times. The J gene is TRBJ2-5, the V gene TRBV20-1, with D perhaps TRBD2 (6 bases). CDR3 size: 15 residues. Between the trimmed V and J ends, which lost 5 bases and 3 bases, there was a span of 19 bases. In germline, CDR1 is DFQATT, CDR2 SNEGSKA (reference sequence). CDR3 residues: CSAGESSGYKETQYF. In DNA, the CDR3 is TGCAGTGCTGGTGAGAGTAGCGGATACAAAGAGACCCAGTACTTC.

This clonotype was counted between two and nine times. This chain's CDR3 is CAISRDAGQGAYEQYF. DNA for the CDR3: TGTGCCATCAGTCGAGACGCGGGACAGGGGGCTTACGAGCAGTACTTC. The chain is built from TRBV10-3 and TRBJ2-7; 12 nucleotides agree with TRBD1. The length of the CDR3 is 16 residues. The junction had 9 bases not matched to a gene; V was cut back by 5 bases and J by 4 bases. Germline V gene sequence: CDR1 ENHRY, CDR2 SYGVKD.

The rearrangement joins TRBV29-1 to TRBJ1-2; TRBD1 might be the D (5 bases). V dropped 5 bases and J dropped 6 bases, with 13 bases sitting between them. Germline-derived CDR1 and CDR2 are SQVTM and ANQGSEA. The CDR3 is 12 residues long. The CDR3 region has the DNA TGCAGCGTTTATGGGGCAGAGGATGGCTACACCTTC. This sequence encodes CSVYGAEDGYTF.

V and J are TRBV20-1 and TRBJ1-5; TRBD1 matches 7 bases. V lost 2 bases, J lost 3 bases, and 7 bases stayed unmatched. Germline-derived CDR1 and CDR2 are DFQATT and SNEGSKA (reference sequence). The CDR3 extends over 15 amino acids. CDR3 bases: TGCAGTGCTAGAAACGTGGAGGGGGCCAATCAGCCCCAGCATTTT. Protein: CSARNVEGANQPQHF.

The J gene is TRBJ2-5, the V gene TRBV7-9, with 9 nucleotides matching TRBD1. CDR3 length: 17 amino acids. Per germline, CDR1 SEHNR and CDR2 FQNEAQ (reference sequence). The ends lost 4 bases at V and 5 bases at J; junction bases unmatched: 14. As DNA, the CDR3 is TGTGCCAGCAGCTACCTAGAGGGGGACAGGGTTCGGGAGACCCAGTACTTC. Protein product: CASSYLEGDRVRETQYF. Full variable domain (remainder filled in from reference TRBV7-9 and TRBJ2-5): DTGVSQNPRHKITKRGQNVTFRCDPISEHNRLYWYRQTLGQGPEFLTYFQNEAQLEKSRLLSDRFSAERPKGSFSTLEIQRTEQGDSAMYLCASSYLEGDRVRETQYFGPGTRLLVL.